What follows are 10 T cell receptor beta chains derived from one specimen sequenced in a study of T cell changes during pregnancy in multiple sclerosis. TCRdb keeps only in-frame clones here, not all; method: immunoSEQ multiplex PCR. Here the sample spans around 96,000 clones, approximately 94% being singletons. The starting material was peripheral blood, obtained in the third trimester of pregnancy. These receptor sequences come from a female donor with multiple sclerosis, enrolled in a pregnancy study.

The rearrangement links TRBV6-5 to TRBJ2-3; perhaps TRBD2 as D (6 bases). Germline CDR1 and CDR2: MNHEY and SVGAGI. The CDR3 has 16 residues. The V end lost 2 bases, the J end lost 0 bases, and 12 bases lay between the germline ends. CDR3 residues: CASSYRRGLSTDTQYF. CDR3 DNA: TGTGCCAGCAGTTACCGGAGGGGCCTAAGCACAGATACGCAGTATTTT.

The chain combines TRBV5-1 with TRBJ2-7; possible D gene TRBD1, 5 bases. In germline, CDR1 is SGHRS, CDR2 YFSETQ. Deletions cut 4 bases from V and 2 bases from J, with 13 bases between. CDR3 size: 14 residues. The CDR3 nucleotides are TGCGCCAGCAGCCTACCACAGGCCCCCTACGAGCAGTACTTC. Translation: CASSLPQAPYEQYF.

The chain couples TRBV5-1 to TRBJ2-1; TRBD2 agrees at 12 bases. V lost 2 bases and J lost 0; bases outside the gene matches: 6. CDR3 length: 18 amino acids. The germline CDR1 and CDR2 sequences are SGHRS and YFSETQ. The CDR3 region has the DNA TGCGCCAGCAGCTTAAAAACTAGCGGGAGGATCTCCTACAATGAGCAGTTCTTC. Translated, it gives CASSLKTSGRISYNEQFF.

This clone has just one count. This rearrangement joins TRBV28 to TRBJ2-2, with D unresolved. Germline V gene sequence: CDR1 MDHEN, CDR2 SYDVKM. The CDR3 is 13 amino acids. Trimming pared 3 bases from V and 6 bases from J, leaving 8 bases between. The CDR3 DNA reads TGTGCCAGCAGTTTGGTCGGGTCCGGGGAGCTGTTTTTT. Encoded protein: CASSLVGSGELFF.

V gene TRBV2 combines with J gene TRBJ1-1; a weak D match, TRBD1 (5 bases). The ends were cut back, 5 bases at V and 3 bases at J, with 16 bases in the middle. The V gene's germline CDR1 is SNHLY and CDR2 FYNNEI. The CDR3 contains 15 residues. For the CDR3, the DNA is TGTGCCAGCAGTTACGGGGGGGTAGTGCACACTGAAGCTTTCTTT. It specifies CASSYGGVVHTEAFF.

V usage is TRBV4-1 and J usage is TRBJ2-1, with TRBD2 identical over 8 bases. Looked up from germline, CDR1 is MGHRA and CDR2 is YSYEKL. The V and J ends lost 0 bases and 7 bases, in that order; junction bases with no gene match: 11. This CDR3 contains 17 residues. The CDR3 DNA reads as TGCGCCAGCAGCCAAGATCGAGCGGGAGCAGCTGTAAATGAGCAGTTCTTC. Residues: CASSQDRAGAAVNEQFF.

This rearrangement joins TRBV5-4 to TRBJ2-4; TRBD1 might be the D (6 bases). From germline, CDR1 is SGHNT and CDR2 YYREEE (reference sequence). V was clipped by 4 bases and J by 10 bases, with 15 bases between them. The length of the CDR3 is 13 residues. As DNA, the CDR3 is TGTGCCAGCAGCGTTGATGCGAGGGGGATTCAGTACTTC. Its protein is CASSVDARGIQYF. Full variable domain (rest looked up from reference TRBV5-4 and TRBJ2-4): ETGVTQSPTHLIKTRGQQVTLRCSSQSGHNTVSWYQQALGQGPQFIFQYYREEENGRGNFPPRFSGLQFPNYSSELNVNALELDDSALYLCASSVDARGIQYFGAGTRLSVL.

The rearrangement uses TRBV5-1 and TRBJ2-2; 9 bases are shared with TRBD1. Germline V gene data show CDR1 as SGHRS and CDR2 as YFSETQ. V shed 4 bases and J 9 bases; nucleotides not matched to a gene: 7. This CDR3 has 14 amino acids. The CDR3 is CASSQKQGARELFF. DNA for the CDR3: TGCGCCAGCAGCCAGAAACAGGGGGCCCGGGAGCTGTTTTTT.

A word on this clone: The DNA is omitted, as the CDR3 cannot be located on it reliably, and the CDR3 follows TCRdb's listing. The chain links TRBV27 to TRBJ2-7; the table's D call, TRBD1, was not checked against the DNA. Germline V gene lookup returns CDR1 MNHEY and CDR2 SMNVEV (reference sequence). Counting both end residues, the CDR3 totals 15 amino acids. CDR3: CASSSSGQGIYEQYF.

This clone has more than one count but fewer than ten. The chain couples TRBV27 to TRBJ1-5; no reliable D call. The V and J ends lost 2 bases and 4 bases respectively, with 12 bases between them. This CDR3 is 15 amino acids long. The germline CDR1 and CDR2 sequences are MNHEY and SMNVEV (reference sequence). The CDR3: CASSLRHTNNQPQHF. The DNA of the CDR3 is TGTGCCAGCAGTTTAAGACATACGAATAATCAGCCCCAGCATTTT.